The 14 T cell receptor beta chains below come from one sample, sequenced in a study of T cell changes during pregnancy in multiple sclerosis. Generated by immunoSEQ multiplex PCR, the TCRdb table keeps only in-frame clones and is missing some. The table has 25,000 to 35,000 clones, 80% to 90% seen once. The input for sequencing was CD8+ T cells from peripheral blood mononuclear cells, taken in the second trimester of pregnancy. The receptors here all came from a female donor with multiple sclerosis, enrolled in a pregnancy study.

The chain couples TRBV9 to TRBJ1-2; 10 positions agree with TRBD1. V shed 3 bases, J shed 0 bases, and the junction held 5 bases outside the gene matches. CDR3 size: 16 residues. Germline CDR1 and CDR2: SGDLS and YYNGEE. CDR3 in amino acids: CASSARDRGSNYGYTF. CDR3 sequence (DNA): TGTGCCAGCAGCGCCCGGGACAGGGGATCTAACTATGGCTACACCTTC.

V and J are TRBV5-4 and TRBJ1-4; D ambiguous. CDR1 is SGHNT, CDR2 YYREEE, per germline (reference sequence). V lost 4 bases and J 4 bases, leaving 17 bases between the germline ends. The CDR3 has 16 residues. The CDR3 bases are TGTGCCAGCAGCCAAGAAACGAGGGCCTATAATGAAAAACTGTTTTTT. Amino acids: CASSQETRAYNEKLFF.

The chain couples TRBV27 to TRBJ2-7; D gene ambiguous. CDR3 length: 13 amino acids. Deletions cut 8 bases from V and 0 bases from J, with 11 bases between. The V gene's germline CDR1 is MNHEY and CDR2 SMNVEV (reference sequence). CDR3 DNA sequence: TGTGCCAGCGCCCTCAGGCTCTCCTACGAGCAGTACTTC. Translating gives CASALRLSYEQYF.

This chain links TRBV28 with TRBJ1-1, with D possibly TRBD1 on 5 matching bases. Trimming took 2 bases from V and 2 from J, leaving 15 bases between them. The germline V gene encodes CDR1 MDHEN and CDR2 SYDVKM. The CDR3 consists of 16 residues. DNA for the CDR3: TGTGCCAGCAGTTTAGGTGGGGGGTTTCGTAACACTGAAGCTTTCTTT. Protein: CASSLGGGFRNTEAFF.

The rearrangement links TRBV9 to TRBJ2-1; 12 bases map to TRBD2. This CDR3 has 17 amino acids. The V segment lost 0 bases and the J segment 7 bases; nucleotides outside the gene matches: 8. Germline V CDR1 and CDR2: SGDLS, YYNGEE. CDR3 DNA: TGTGCCAGCAGCGTAGGTCTAGCGGGAGGGCCTCAGAATGAGCAGTTCTTC. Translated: CASSVGLAGGPQNEQFF.

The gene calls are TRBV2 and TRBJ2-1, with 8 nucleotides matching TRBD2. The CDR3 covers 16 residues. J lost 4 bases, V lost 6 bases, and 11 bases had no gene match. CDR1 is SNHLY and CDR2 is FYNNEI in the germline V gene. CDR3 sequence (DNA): TGTGCCAGCAGCGAGACCGGGACTAGGGATTACAATGAGCAGTTCTTC. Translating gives CASSETGTRDYNEQFF.

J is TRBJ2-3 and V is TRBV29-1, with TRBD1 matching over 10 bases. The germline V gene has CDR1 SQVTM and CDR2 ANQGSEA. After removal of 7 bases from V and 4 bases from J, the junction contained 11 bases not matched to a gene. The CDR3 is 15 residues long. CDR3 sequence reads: CSGRNRDRGPDTQYF. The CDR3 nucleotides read TGCAGCGGAAGAAACCGGGACAGGGGCCCAGATACGCAGTATTTT.

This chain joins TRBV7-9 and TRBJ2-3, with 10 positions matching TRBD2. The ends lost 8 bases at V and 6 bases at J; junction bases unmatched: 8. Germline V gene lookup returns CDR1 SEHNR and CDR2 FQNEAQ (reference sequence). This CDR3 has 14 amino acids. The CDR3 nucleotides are TGTGCCAGCTGGGCAGCGGGGGGGGTGGATACGCAGTATTTT. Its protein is CASWAAGGVDTQYF.

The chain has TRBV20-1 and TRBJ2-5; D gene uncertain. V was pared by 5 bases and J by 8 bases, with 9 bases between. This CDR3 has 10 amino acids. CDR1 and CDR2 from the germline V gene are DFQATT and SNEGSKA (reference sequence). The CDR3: CSARGGTQYF. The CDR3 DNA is TGCAGTGCTCGCGGTGGCACCCAGTACTTC.

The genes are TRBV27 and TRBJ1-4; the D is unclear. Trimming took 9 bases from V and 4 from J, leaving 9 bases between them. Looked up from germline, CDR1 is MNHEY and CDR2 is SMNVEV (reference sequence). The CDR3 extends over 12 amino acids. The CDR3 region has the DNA TGTGCCAGGGGCAAAGATAATGAAAAACTGTTTTTT. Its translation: CARGKDNEKLFF.

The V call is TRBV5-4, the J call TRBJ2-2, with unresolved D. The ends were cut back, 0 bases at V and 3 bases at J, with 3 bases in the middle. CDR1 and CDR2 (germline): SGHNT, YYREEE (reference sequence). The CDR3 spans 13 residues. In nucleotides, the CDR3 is TGTGCCAGCAGCTTGGGAGACACCGGGGAGCTGTTTTTT. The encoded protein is CASSLGDTGELFF. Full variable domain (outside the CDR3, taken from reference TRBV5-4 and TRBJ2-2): ETGVTQSPTHLIKTRGQQVTLRCSSQSGHNTVSWYQQALGQGPQFIFQYYREEENGRGNFPPRFSGLQFPNYSSELNVNALELDDSALYLCASSLGDTGELFFGEGSRLTVL.

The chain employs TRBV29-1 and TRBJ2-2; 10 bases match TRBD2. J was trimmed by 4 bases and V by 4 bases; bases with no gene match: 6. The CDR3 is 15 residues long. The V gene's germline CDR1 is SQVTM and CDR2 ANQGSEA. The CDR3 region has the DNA TGCAGCGTTGGGCTAGCGGGAGTCAGCACCGGGGAGCTGTTTTTT. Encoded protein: CSVGLAGVSTGELFF.

The CDR3 region is CASSSDYRGGKLFF. DNA of the CDR3: TGTGCCAGCAGCTCGGATTACAGGGGAGGCAAACTGTTTTTT. This chain joins TRBV7-8 and TRBJ1-4, with 7 bases identical to TRBD1. The CDR3 sequence is 14 residues long. Germline-derived CDR1 and CDR2 are SGHVS and FQNEAQ. Unmatched junction bases numbered 10, after V lost 4 bases and J lost 11 bases.

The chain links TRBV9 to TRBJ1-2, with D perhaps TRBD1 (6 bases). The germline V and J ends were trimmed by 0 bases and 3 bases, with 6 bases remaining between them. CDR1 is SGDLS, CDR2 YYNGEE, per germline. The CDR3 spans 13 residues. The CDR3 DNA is TGTGCCAGCAGCGTAGGGACAGACTATGGCTACACCTTC. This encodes CASSVGTDYGYTF.